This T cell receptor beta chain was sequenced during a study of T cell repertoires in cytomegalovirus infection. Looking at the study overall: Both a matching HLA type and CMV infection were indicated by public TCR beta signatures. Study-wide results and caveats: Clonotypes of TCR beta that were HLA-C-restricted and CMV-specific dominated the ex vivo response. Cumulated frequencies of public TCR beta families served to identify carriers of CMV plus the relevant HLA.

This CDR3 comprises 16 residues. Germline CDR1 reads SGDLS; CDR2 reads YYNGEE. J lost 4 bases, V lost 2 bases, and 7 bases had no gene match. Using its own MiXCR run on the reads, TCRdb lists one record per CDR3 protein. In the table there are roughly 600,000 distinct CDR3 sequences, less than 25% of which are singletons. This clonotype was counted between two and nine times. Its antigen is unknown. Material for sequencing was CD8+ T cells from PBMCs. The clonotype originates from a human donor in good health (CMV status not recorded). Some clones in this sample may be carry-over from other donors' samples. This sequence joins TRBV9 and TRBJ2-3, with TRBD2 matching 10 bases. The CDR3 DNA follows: TGTGCCAGCAGCGTTCCCCGTAGCGGGGGGTCAGATACGCAGTATTTT. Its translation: CASSVPRSGGSDTQYF.